Following are 19 T cell receptor beta chains from one sample sequenced in a study of blood T cell repertoires in COVID-19. The repertoire was sequenced with immunoSEQ multiplex PCR; TCRdb's copy has only in-frame clones and lacks some. The data contain 150,000 to 200,000 clones, 65% to 90% of them singletons. Sequencing input: peripheral blood. The receptors stem from a man in his sixties with acute or convalescent COVID-19.

This chain connects TRBV29-1 to TRBJ2-7, with 7 bases that match TRBD2. This CDR3 is 14 amino acids long. Germline loops: CDR1 SQVTM, CDR2 ANQGSEA. V shed 5 bases, J shed 2 bases, and the junction held 9 bases outside the gene matches. The CDR3 DNA sequence: TGCAGCGTTAGCGTGTCCGGGAGGCCCTACGAGCAGTACTTC. Its translation: CSVSVSGRPYEQYF.

V usage is TRBV12-3 or TRBV12-4 and J usage is TRBJ2-1, with D maybe TRBD1 (5 bases). Trimming removed 5 bases from V and 4 bases from J, with 9 bases in between. This CDR3 spans 13 amino acids. Here the CDR3 reads CASSLGAYNEQFF. Here the CDR3 DNA reads TGTGCCAGCAGTCTAGGGGCTTACAATGAGCAGTTCTTC.

This rearrangement joins TRBV30 to TRBJ2-5; no clear D gene. The length of the CDR3 is 14 residues. CDR1 and CDR2 from the germline V gene are GTSNPN and SVGIG (reference sequence). V lost 2 bases and J 5 bases, leaving 15 bases between the germline ends. The CDR3, as DNA: TGTGCCTGGAGTAAGAGACCCTCCAGGGAGACCCAGTACTTC. Its translation is CAWSKRPSRETQYF.

The rearrangement joins TRBV19 to TRBJ1-2; D not certain. The V end lost 4 bases, the J end lost 4 bases, and 7 bases lay between the germline ends. CDR3 length equals 12 residues. Germline assignment: CDR1 LNHDA and CDR2 SQIVND (reference sequence). The CDR3 protein is CASSKGSYGYTF. CDR3 DNA: TGTGCCAGTAGTAAAGGGAGCTATGGCTACACCTTC.

This clone has a handful of counts. The rearrangement uses TRBV27 and TRBJ1-2; 8 bases align to TRBD1. The CDR3 is 17 amino acids. Unmatched junction bases numbered 20, after V lost 6 bases and J lost 8 bases. Germline V gives CDR1 MNHEY, CDR2 SMNVEV (reference sequence). CDR3 DNA: TGTGCCAGCAGCCCAGGTGGATCAGGGGGCCGACGGGGGGGCTACACCTTC. Protein: CASSPGGSGGRRGGYTF.

The rearrangement joins TRBV6-5 to TRBJ2-7; 7 nucleotides agree with TRBD2. Germline-derived CDR1 and CDR2 are MNHEY and SVGAGI. The ends lost 7 bases at V and 7 bases at J; junction bases unmatched: 4. The CDR3 has 11 amino acids. CDR3 in amino acids: CASTQGGEQYF. The CDR3 bases are TGTGCCAGCACCCAGGGAGGGGAGCAGTACTTC.

The J gene is TRBJ2-2, the V gene TRBV5-5; TRBD2 matches 14 bases. This CDR3 comprises 16 residues. After removal of 6 bases from V and 7 bases from J, the junction contained 8 bases not matched to a gene. Per germline, CDR1 SGHKS and CDR2 YYEKEE (reference sequence). The CDR3, as DNA: TGTGCCAGCACCCTACGACTAGCGGGAGGGTTCGGGGAGCTGTTTTTT. Protein: CASTLRLAGGFGELFF.

The CDR3 DNA reads TGCGCCAGCAGCTTGAGGCCTGTGACAGGGAAAGGAAACACCATATATTTT. Translated: CASSLRPVTGKGNTIYF. The chain combines TRBV5-1 with TRBJ1-3; TRBD1 matches at 7 bases. CDR1 and CDR2 (germline): SGHRS, YFSETQ. Trimming removed 1 base from V and 4 bases from J; junction bases left unmatched: 11. The CDR3 consists of 17 residues.

The chain combines TRBV5-8 with TRBJ1-5, with 9 bases fitting TRBD1. CDR3 length: 15 amino acids. With 4 bases clipped from V and 3 bases from J, the junction kept 5 bases outside the gene matches. Looked up from germline, CDR1 is SGHTS and CDR2 is YDEGEE. DNA for the CDR3: TGTGCCAGCAGCCGGGGGACAGGGACCAATCAGCCCCAGCATTTT. As protein: CASSRGTGTNQPQHF.

J is TRBJ2-1 and V is TRBV27; 7 nucleotides align to TRBD1. In germline, CDR1 is MNHEY, CDR2 SMNVEV (reference sequence). The CDR3 is 14 amino acids. Trimming cost V 7 bases and J 3 bases; bases outside gene matches: 6. The DNA for the CDR3 is TGTGCCAGCACCTTCGGGGACAGCTACAATGAGCAGTTCTTC. It yields the protein CASTFGDSYNEQFF.

V gene TRBV10-1 combines with J gene TRBJ2-7; TRBD2 might be the D (5 bases). The germline CDR1 and CDR2 sequences are WNHNN and SYGVQD (reference sequence). The CDR3 consists of 14 residues. V was trimmed by 5 bases and J by 4 bases, leaving 15 bases between them. The CDR3 sequence is CASSPRARGYEQYF. The DNA for the CDR3 is TGCGCCAGCAGTCCGAGGGCCCGGGGATACGAGCAGTACTTC.

The rearrangement links TRBV18 to TRBJ2-5, with D possibly TRBD2 on 6 matching bases. Trimming shortened V by 3 bases and J by 0 bases, and 8 bases separated the two germline ends. CDR3 size: 14 residues. Germline values: CDR1 KGHSH, CDR2 LQKENI. The CDR3 reads CASSPGGNQETQYF. DNA for the CDR3: TGTGCCAGCTCACCGGGAGGCAACCAAGAGACCCAGTACTTC.

The rearrangement joins TRBV5-1 to TRBJ2-3; maybe TRBD1 (5 bases). CDR1 and CDR2 (germline): SGHRS, YFSETQ. CDR3 length: 16 amino acids. Between the trimmed V and J ends, which lost 4 bases and 4 bases, there was a span of 19 bases. CDR3 amino acids: CASSLSVRAVPDTQYF. In DNA, the CDR3 is TGCGCCAGCAGCCTGTCCGTCAGGGCTGTTCCAGATACGCAGTATTTT.

This clone was counted a few times. The chain recombines TRBV7-3 with TRBJ2-2; 14 positions match TRBD2. Unmatched junction bases numbered 5, after V lost 5 bases and J lost 6 bases. The germline V gene encodes CDR1 SGHTA and CDR2 FQGTGA. This CDR3 is built from 16 residues. The CDR3 bases are TGTGCCAGCAGCCCCAGGACTAGCGGGGGGTCCGGGGAGCTGTTTTTT. Its translation: CASSPRTSGGSGELFF.

CDR3 loop: CASSLGGGGGYTF. DNA for the CDR3: TGTGCCAGCAGCCTCGGGGGTGGTGGCGGCTACACCTTC. V and J are TRBV3-1 (or the pseudogene TRBV3-2) and TRBJ1-2; a weak D match, TRBD1 (5 bases). V lost 4 bases and J lost 8, with 14 bases in between. The CDR3 spans 13 residues. CDR1 is LGHDT, CDR2 YNNKEL, per germline (reference sequence).

The chain employs TRBV28 and TRBJ1-1; 8 bases fit TRBD1. Trimming took 5 bases from V and 13 from J; bases not matched to a gene: 9. Germline V gene sequence: CDR1 MDHEN, CDR2 SYDVKM. The CDR3 consists of 12 residues. In DNA form, the CDR3 reads TGTGCCAGCAGTCTCGGACAGGGTTTGGTTTTCTTT. Its protein product is CASSLGQGLVFF.

The rearrangement links TRBV20-1 to TRBJ2-7; perhaps TRBD2 as D (6 bases). Trimming stripped 3 bases from V and 3 bases from J, with 15 bases between. The CDR3 spans 14 residues. CDR1 and CDR2 from the germline V gene are DFQATT and SNEGSKA (reference sequence). In DNA form, the CDR3 reads TGCAGTGCTAGTTACCCGACTAGAGGCTACGAGCAGTACTTC. Translating gives CSASYPTRGYEQYF.

The chain couples TRBV11-2 to TRBJ1-3, with D unresolved. Germline V gene sequence: CDR1 SGHAT, CDR2 FQNNGV. This CDR3 contains 14 residues. V was cut by 3 bases and J by 0 bases, with 6 bases left in between. The CDR3 DNA follows: TGTGCCAGCAGCTTTTGGGCCTCTGGAAACACCATATATTTT. It codes for CASSFWASGNTIYF. Full variable domain (remainder filled in from reference TRBV11-2 and TRBJ1-3): EAGVAQSPRYKIIEKRQSVAFWCNPISGHATLYWYQQILGQGPKLLIQFQNNGVVDDSQLPKDRFSAERLKGVDSTLKIQPAKLEDSAVYLCASSFWASGNTIYFGEGSWLTVV.

On this clone itself: An end of the junction differs from the germline gene, which may be a read error. The V call is TRBV2, the J call TRBJ2-3; perhaps TRBD2 as D (5 bases). The CDR3 consists of 14 residues. Germline V gives CDR1 SNHLY, CDR2 FYNNEI. The CDR3 sequence: CATSELARADTQYF. The CDR3 nucleotides are TGTGCCACCAGTGAGCTAGCTAGGGCAGATACGCAGTATTTT.